This is a list of T cell receptor beta chains from one sample in a study of T cell responses to AZD1222 COVID-19 vaccine. Clones were sequenced by immunoSEQ multiplex PCR, and TCRdb holds only the in-frame ones, with some missing. The sample contains 90,000 to 150,000 clones, just over 85% of which appear only once. Specimen: peripheral blood, collected on day 0 of AZD1222 vaccination. Every receptor here comes from an adult in good health. The CDR3 runs from the conserved cysteine through the conserved F or W. A D gene is named only where the DNA matches it firmly. Size tells how often a clone was seen (once, few, many) or the class of an expanded clone, and some rows leave it out.

abundance	d_gene	v_gene	j_gene	CDR3aa	CDR3nt
.	TRBD1	TRBV5-4	TRBJ1-6	CASSPGTGNGYSPLHF	TGTGCCAGCAGCCCCGGGACAGGGAACGGGTATTCACCCCTCCACTTT
.	.	TRBV28	TRBJ2-6	CAAADDSGANVLTF	TGTGCCGCGGCGGACGACTCTGGGGCCAACGTCCTGACTTTC
few	TRBD2	TRBV19	TRBJ2-7	CASRNSGNTPYEQYF	TGTGCCAGTAGGAATAGCGGGAATACTCCCTACGAGCAGTACTTC
.	.	TRBV29-1	TRBJ2-3	CSVDETADYTQYF	TGCAGCGTTGATGAGACAGCAGACTATACGCAGTATTTT
once	TRBD1	TRBV5-4	TRBJ2-4	CASSSVQGAKNIQYF	TGTGCCAGCAGCTCCGTACAGGGGGCCAAAAACATTCAGTACTTC
.	TRBD1	TRBV15	TRBJ1-5	CATSRRNIRDRGINQPQHF	TGTGCCACCAGCAGACGCAACATCCGGGACAGGGGTATCAATCAGCCCCAGCATTTT
few	.	TRBV6-1	TRBJ2-3	CASSEIWGDTQYF	TGTGCCAGCAGTGAAATTTGGGGAGATACGCAGTATTTT
.	.	TRBV2	TRBJ1-5	CASSFTLSNQPQHF	TGTGCCAGCAGTTTTACGTTGAGCAATCAGCCCCAGCATTTT
.	.	TRBV12-3/TRBV12-4	TRBJ1-2	CASSLSSDYGYTF	TGTGCCAGCAGTTTAAGCTCGGACTATGGCTACACCTTC
.	.	TRBV10-3	TRBJ1-1	CAIRAGPSAAEAFF	TGTGCCATCAGGGCCGGGCCCTCGGCCGCTGAAGCTTTCTTT
.	.	TRBV18	TRBJ1-2	CASSPPSEYYGYTF	TGTGCCAGCTCACCACCCTCCGAATACTATGGCTACACCTTC
.	.	TRBV6-4	TRBJ2-7	CASALGGPYEQYF	TGTGCCAGCGCCCTGGGGGGTCCCTACGAGCAGTACTTC
many	.	TRBV11-3	TRBJ2-3	CASSLGWGFRTDTQYF	TGTGCCAGCAGCTTAGGGTGGGGCTTTCGCACAGATACGCAGTATTTT
once	.	TRBV10-1	TRBJ2-2	CASSGDQRGTGELFF	TGCGCCAGCAGCGGGGATCAAAGGGGCACCGGGGAGCTGTTTTTT
.	TRBD1	TRBV27	TRBJ2-7	CASSRDRDRGSYEQYF	TGTGCCAGCAGCCGTGACCGAGACAGGGGATCCTACGAGCAGTACTTC
.	TRBD2	TRBV7-3	TRBJ2-1	CASRSPGLADNEQFF	TGTGCCAGCAGGTCACCGGGACTAGCCGACAATGAGCAGTTCTTC
.	.	TRBV3-1/TRBV3-2	TRBJ1-5	CASSQGNSAWPQHF	TGTGCCAGCAGCCAAGGAAACAGCGCGTGGCCCCAGCATTTT
.	.	TRBV28	TRBJ2-5	CATRGGGQETQYF	TGTGCCACCCGGGGTGGGGGCCAAGAGACCCAGTACTTC
.	.	TRBV5-1	TRBJ2-5	CASSLGQDQETQYF	TGCGCCAGCAGCTTGGGTCAGGACCAAGAGACCCAGTACTTC
.	.	TRBV19	TRBJ1-5	CASSMSGRANQPQHF	TGTGCCAGTAGTATGAGTGGCAGGGCCAATCAGCCCCAGCATTTT
.	TRBD1	TRBV28	TRBJ1-5	CASSAHRGPSNQPQHF	TGTGCCAGCAGTGCCCACAGGGGGCCTAGCAATCAGCCCCAGCATTTT
.	TRBD1	TRBV10-3	TRBJ2-3	CAISLLTGQGNTDTQYF	TGTGCCATCAGCCTCTTAACGGGACAGGGGAACACAGATACGCAGTATTTT
.	.	TRBV27	TRBJ2-2	CASSLYGRGVNTGELFF	TGTGCCAGCAGTTTATATGGCAGGGGGGTTAACACCGGGGAGCTGTTTTTT
.	TRBD2	TRBV10-3	TRBJ2-3	CAITAGGNPDTQYF	TGTGCCATCACAGCGGGAGGGAATCCAGATACGCAGTATTTT
.	TRBD2	TRBV7-2	TRBJ2-5	CASSPRASGGDETQYF	TGTGCCAGCAGCCCCCGGGCTAGCGGGGGGGATGAGACCCAGTACTTC
once	.	TRBV5-6	TRBJ1-1	CASSLQRSSTEAFF	TGTGCCAGCAGCTTGCAAAGGTCGTCCACTGAAGCTTTCTTT
few	TRBD1	TRBV7-2	TRBJ2-7	CASSLPGQGKDEQYF	TGTGCCAGCAGCCTCCCCGGACAGGGAAAGGACGAGCAGTACTTC
once	TRBD1	TRBV19	TRBJ1-4	CASNRGGTEKLFF	TGTGCCAGTAACAGGGGTGGGACCGAAAAACTGTTTTTT
.	TRBD2	TRBV3-1/TRBV3-2	TRBJ2-2	CASSQRGGGAGGELFF	TGTGCCAGCAGCCAACGCGGCGGGGGGGCCGGCGGGGAGCTGTTTTTT
.	.	TRBV30	TRBJ2-3	CAWSLAGALGDTQYF	TGTGCCTGGAGTTTGGCGGGGGCCCTCGGAGATACGCAGTATTTT
.	TRBD1	TRBV27	TRBJ1-5	CASSLLGTGNSNQPQHF	TGTGCCAGCAGTTTATTAGGGACAGGAAATAGCAATCAGCCCCAGCATTTT
.	.	TRBV5-1	TRBJ2-2	CASSSTTRSGELFF	TGCGCCAGCAGTTCTACAACACGCTCTGGGGAGCTGTTTTTT
.	.	TRBV4-2	TRBJ2-3	CASSQPGSPTDTQYF	TGTGCCAGCAGCCAGCCCGGGAGCCCCACAGATACGCAGTATTTT
.	TRBD2	TRBV28	TRBJ2-7	CASSPPGLGGGEGMYEQYF	TGTGCCAGCAGTCCTCCGGGACTAGGGGGTGGAGAGGGTATGTACGAGCAGTACTTC
.	TRBD2	TRBV7-6	TRBJ2-1	CASSLSDPGLAGNEQFF	TGTGCCAGCAGCTTATCAGACCCGGGACTAGCGGGAAATGAGCAGTTCTTC
.	TRBD1	TRBV18	TRBJ1-5	CASSSSVPGTGDQPQHF	TGTGCCAGCTCCTCAAGCGTCCCCGGGACAGGGGATCAGCCCCAGCATTTT
.	.	TRBV27	TRBJ1-6	CASSFRGPNSPLHF	TGTGCCAGCAGTTTTCGGGGCCCCAATTCACCCCTCCACTTT
.	.	TRBV19	TRBJ2-7	CASSISRGGTYEQYF	TGTGCCAGTAGTATATCCAGGGGGGGGACCTACGAGCAGTACTTC
.	.	TRBV28	TRBJ2-7	CASSLWGFSYEQYF	TGTGCCAGCAGTTTATGGGGATTCTCCTACGAGCAGTACTTC
.	.	TRBV2	TRBJ1-1	CASSVWGVGTEAFF	TGTGCCAGCAGTGTTTGGGGAGTGGGCACTGAAGCTTTCTTT
.	TRBD1	TRBV19	TRBJ1-6	CASSADLAGGNSPLHF	TGTGCCAGTAGTGCCGACCTTGCAGGGGGTAATTCACCCCTCCACTTT
.	.	TRBV27	TRBJ2-6	CASRRTATISGANVLTF	TGTGCCAGCAGGAGGACAGCTACCATCTCTGGGGCCAACGTCCTGACTTTC
many	.	TRBV9	TRBJ2-1	CASSRGGDSYNEQFF	TGTGCCAGCAGTCGGGGCGGCGACTCCTACAATGAGCAGTTCTTC
.	.	TRBV5-1	TRBJ2-5	CASSLGRGQETQYF	TGCGCCAGCAGCCTGGGCCGAGGGCAAGAGACCCAGTACTTC
few	.	TRBV27	TRBJ2-7	CASSSEPGFHEQYF	TGTGCCAGCAGTTCCGAGCCGGGTTTCCACGAGCAGTACTTC
few	TRBD1	TRBV4-3	TRBJ2-7	CASSQMGQEVHEQYF	TGCGCCAGCAGCCAGATGGGACAGGAAGTCCACGAGCAGTACTTC
.	.	TRBV12-3/TRBV12-4	TRBJ1-1	CANDRGTEAFF	TGTGCCAACGACCGGGGTACTGAAGCTTTCTTT
.	.	TRBV7-9	TRBJ2-7	CASSSNYEQYF	TGTGCCAGCAGCTCAAACTACGAGCAGTACTTC
.	.	TRBV6-5	TRBJ1-1	CASSLPGDASEAFF	TGTGCCAGCAGCCTGCCGGGGGACGCATCTGAAGCTTTCTTT
.	.	TRBV2	TRBJ1-5	CASSDALPGGHQPQHF	TGTGCCAGCAGTGACGCTCTCCCGGGGGGGCACCAGCCCCAGCATTTT
.	.	TRBV7-8	TRBJ2-1	CASSFSETMKDNEQFF	TGTGCCAGCAGCTTTTCCGAGACTATGAAAGACAATGAGCAGTTCTTC
.	.	TRBV4-3	TRBJ1-5	CASSQEHHSNQPQHF	TGCGCCAGCAGCCAAGAACATCATAGCAATCAGCCCCAGCATTTT
.	TRBD1	TRBV7-2	TRBJ2-7	CASSTKTGGYEQYF	TGTGCCAGCAGCACTAAGACAGGGGGTTACGAGCAGTACTTC
many	TRBD2	TRBV7-3	TRBJ2-3	CASSLIPGGMSDTQYF	TGTGCCAGCAGCTTAATCCCGGGAGGAATGTCAGATACGCAGTATTTT
.	.	TRBV3-1/TRBV3-2	TRBJ1-5	CASSQDLGNQPQHF	TGTGCCAGCAGCCAAGATCTGGGGAATCAGCCCCAGCATTTT